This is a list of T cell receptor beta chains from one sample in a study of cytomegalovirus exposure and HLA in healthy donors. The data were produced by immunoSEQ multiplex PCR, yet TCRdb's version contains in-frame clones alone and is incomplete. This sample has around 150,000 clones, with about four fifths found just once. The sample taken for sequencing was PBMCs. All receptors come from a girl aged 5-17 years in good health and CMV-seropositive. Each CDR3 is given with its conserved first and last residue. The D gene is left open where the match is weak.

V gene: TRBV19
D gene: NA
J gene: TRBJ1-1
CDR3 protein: CASSIGAAHGTEAFF
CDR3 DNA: TGTGCCAGTAGTATAGGGGCAGCCCATGGCACTGAAGCTTTCTTT

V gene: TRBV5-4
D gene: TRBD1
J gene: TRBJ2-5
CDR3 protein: CASSLTGTGSQETQYF
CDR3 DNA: TGTGCCAGCAGCTTAACCGGGACAGGGAGCCAAGAGACCCAGTACTTC

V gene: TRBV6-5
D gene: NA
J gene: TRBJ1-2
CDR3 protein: CASSYGAGSGYTF
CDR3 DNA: TGTGCCAGCAGTTACGGGGCAGGCAGTGGCTACACCTTC

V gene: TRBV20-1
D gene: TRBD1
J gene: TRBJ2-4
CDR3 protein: CSAEGQNIQYF
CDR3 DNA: TGCAGTGCCGAGGGACAGAACATTCAGTACTTC

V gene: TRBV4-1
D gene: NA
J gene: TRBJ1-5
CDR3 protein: CASSQDPVGAGQPQHF
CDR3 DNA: TGCGCCAGCAGCCAAGATCCGGTGGGGGCAGGTCAGCCCCAGCATTTT

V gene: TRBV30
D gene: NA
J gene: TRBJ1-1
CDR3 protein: CAWSVQGEPFF
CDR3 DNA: TGTGCCTGGAGTGTACAGGGAGAGCCTTTCTTT

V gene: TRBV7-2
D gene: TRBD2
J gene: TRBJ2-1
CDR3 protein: CASRATSGSYNEQFF
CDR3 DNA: TGTGCCAGCAGAGCTACTAGCGGGAGCTACAATGAGCAGTTCTTC

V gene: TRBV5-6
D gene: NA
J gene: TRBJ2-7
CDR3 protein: CASSLGAQSYEQYF
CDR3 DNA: TGTGCCAGCAGCTTAGGGGCCCAATCTTACGAGCAGTACTTC

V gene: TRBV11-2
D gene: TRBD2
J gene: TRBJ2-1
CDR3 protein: CASTTSGLYNEQFF
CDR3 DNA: TGTGCCAGCACTACTAGCGGCCTTTACAATGAGCAGTTCTTC

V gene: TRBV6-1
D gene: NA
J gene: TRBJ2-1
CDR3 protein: CASSGGTVAVYEQFF
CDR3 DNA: TGTGCCAGCAGTGGCGGGACAGTGGCGGTATATGAGCAGTTCTTC

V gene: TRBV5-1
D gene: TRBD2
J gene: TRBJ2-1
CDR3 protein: CASSLVLAGNNEQFF
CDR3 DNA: TGCGCCAGCAGCTTGGTTCTAGCGGGGAACAATGAGCAGTTCTTC